The 27 T cell receptor beta chains reported below all come from one sample, sequenced in a study of shared T cell receptors in the human thymus (dated by TCRdb to about 2021). Library preparation was by the immunoSEQ multiplex PCR assay. Here the immuneACCESS table is served through TCRdb, limited to in-frame sequences with V and J called. Missing clones are a known gap in these copies; in checked studies unresolved V genes cover under half, and the rest lacks a known reason. A total of hundreds of thousands of clones appear in this sample, 70% to 90% of them only once. The ten largest make up more than 0.009% of the sample. These data were also reused for a study on human thymus T cells.

The sequenced material came from thymocytes. All receptors come from a boy younger than two with a congenital heart defect. Donor details come from another sample of the same person, matched by shared clones.

The chain couples TRBV28 to TRBJ1-2, with D maybe TRBD1 (5 bases). Germline V gene data show CDR1 as MDHEN and CDR2 as SYDVKM. The CDR3 runs 15 residues. V was trimmed by 4 bases and J by 1 base, leaving 13 bases between them. Here the CDR3 DNA reads TGTGCCAGCAGTTCCCAGGGTCGCCGTAACTATGGCTACACCTTC. It yields the protein CASSSQGRRNYGYTF.

The genes are TRBV9 and TRBJ1-5, with D tentatively TRBD1 (6 bases). The ends were cut back, 0 bases at V and 6 bases at J, with 10 bases in the middle. Germline-derived CDR1 and CDR2 are SGDLS and YYNGEE. The CDR3 spans 14 residues. The CDR3 coding sequence is TGTGCCAGCAGCGTAGGGGGGCAGGGTCAGCCCCAGCATTTT. Translated, it gives CASSVGGQGQPQHF.

V and J are TRBV29-1 and TRBJ2-7; 8 bases are shared with TRBD2. CDR1 SQVTM and CDR2 ANQGSEA come from the germline V gene. The CDR3 spans 13 residues. V dropped 2 bases and J dropped 2; count of bases not matched to a gene: 2. CDR3 sequence reads: CSVETGGPYEQYF. CDR3 nucleotides: TGCAGCGTTGAAACGGGAGGGCCCTACGAGCAGTACTTC.

This clone was detected only a few times. The chain combines TRBV28 with TRBJ2-7; TRBD1 matches 7 bases. The CDR3 length is 14 residues. Trimming cost V 5 bases and J 2 bases; bases outside gene matches: 6. Germline V CDR1 and CDR2: MDHEN, SYDVKM. The CDR3 nucleotides are TGTGCCAGCAGTCCAGGACAGGATCCCTACGAGCAGTACTTC. This sequence encodes CASSPGQDPYEQYF.

The DNA for the CDR3 is TGTGCCAGCAGTCTACTCACCGGGGAGCTGTTTTTT. Translation gives CASSLLTGELFF. The chain couples TRBV28 to TRBJ2-2, with D unclear. Trimming stripped 5 bases from V and 4 bases from J, with 5 bases between. The CDR3 loop spans 12 amino acids. The germline V gene encodes CDR1 MDHEN and CDR2 SYDVKM.

The chain couples TRBV6-1 to TRBJ2-2, with unresolved D. Germline V gene data show CDR1 as MNHNS and CDR2 as SASEGT. V was cut by 4 bases and J by 4 bases, with 4 bases left in between. This CDR3 contains 12 residues. Here the CDR3 DNA reads TGTGCCAGCAGTGCCAGCACCGGGGAGCTGTTTTTT. This encodes CASSASTGELFF.

This clone occurred once. The sample has other DNA sequences that encode this CDR3 too. This rearrangement joins TRBV28 to TRBJ1-1, with 7 bases identical to TRBD1. Unmatched junction bases numbered 10, after V lost 5 bases and J lost 4 bases. The CDR3 consists of 15 residues. Germline CDR1 reads MDHEN; CDR2 reads SYDVKM. The CDR3 region is CASSELGAGGTEAFF. CDR3 bases: TGTGCCAGCAGTGAGCTTGGTGCAGGGGGCACTGAAGCTTTCTTT.

This clone has a handful of counts. V and J are TRBV19 and TRBJ2-3, with a weak D call TRBD2 (6 bases). Trimming removed 5 bases from V and 5 bases from J, with 26 bases in between. Germline V CDR1 and CDR2: LNHDA, SQIVND (reference sequence). This CDR3 comprises 18 residues. CDR3 loop: CASSFKLAASRSGDTQYF. DNA for the CDR3: TGTGCCAGTAGTTTCAAACTAGCAGCATCCCGTTCGGGAGATACGCAGTATTTT.

The V gene is TRBV18, the J gene TRBJ1-2, with D perhaps TRBD1 (6 bases). In germline, CDR1 is KGHSH, CDR2 LQKENI. The CDR3 sequence is 15 residues long. Trimming took off 3 bases at V and 6 bases at J, with 17 bases between the two ends. CDR3 nucleotide sequence: TGTGCCAGCTCACCCTTTCGACAGGATTATGATGGCTACACCTTC. It translates to CASSPFRQDYDGYTF.

The chain joins TRBV6-5 to TRBJ2-2, with D unclear. The CDR3 has 15 residues. V gave up 6 bases and J gave up 1 base, with 12 bases separating them. The V gene's germline CDR1 is MNHEY and CDR2 SVGAGI. CDR3 amino acids: CASRTTVLNTGELFF. The CDR3 DNA reads as TGTGCCAGCAGGACCACAGTGCTGAACACCGGGGAGCTGTTTTTT.

The rearrangement links TRBV7-8 to TRBJ2-7; D is perhaps TRBD2 (5 bases). The ends were cut back, 2 bases at V and 2 bases at J, with 19 bases in the middle. The germline CDR1 and CDR2 sequences are SGHVS and FQNEAQ. The CDR3 length is 17 residues. The CDR3 DNA sequence: TGTGCCAGCAGCTTACGACCGGGGATACACAGAACCTACGAGCAGTACTTC. Translating gives CASSLRPGIHRTYEQYF. Supplemented by reference TRBV7-8 and TRBJ2-7, the full variable domain reads GAGVSQSPRYKVAKRGQDVALRCDPISGHVSLFWYQQALGQGPEFLTYFQNEAQLDKSGLPSDRFFAERPEGSVSTLKIQRTQQEDSAVYLCASSLRPGIHRTYEQYFGPGTRLTVT.

V is TRBV7-2 and J is TRBJ2-3; 8 nucleotides line up with TRBD2. CDR1 and CDR2 (germline): SGHTA, FQGNSA. V lost 1 base, J lost 1 base, and 10 bases stayed unmatched. This CDR3 is built from 18 residues. CDR3 coding DNA: TGTGCCAGCAGCTTAGTTTTACCGGGGGGGCAGTGCACAGATACGCAGTATTTT. It is translated as CASSLVLPGGQCTDTQYF.

The chain employs TRBV28 and TRBJ1-1; D is perhaps TRBD1 (5 bases). Germline lookup yields CDR1 MDHEN and CDR2 SYDVKM. The length of the CDR3 is 15 residues. Trimming stripped 6 bases from V and 4 bases from J, with 18 bases between. The CDR3 is CASSKTKGLSTEAFF. CDR3 in DNA: TGTGCCAGCAGCAAGACAAAGGGGTTATCCACTGAAGCTTTCTTT.

The chain joins TRBV6-1 to TRBJ2-7, with TRBD1 identical over 9 bases. CDR1 is MNHNS, CDR2 SASEGT, per germline. CDR3 length equals 16 residues. The ends lost 0 bases at V and 2 bases at J; junction bases unmatched: 5. The CDR3 region has the DNA TGTGCCAGCAGTGAAGCACGGGACAGGGTAACCTACGAGCAGTACTTC. Translation gives CASSEARDRVTYEQYF.

The chain is built from TRBV28 and TRBJ1-4; D call uncertain. From germline, CDR1 is MDHEN and CDR2 SYDVKM. Trimming removed 5 bases at V and 7 bases at J, with 14 bases between. The CDR3 loop spans 14 amino acids. This chain's CDR3 is CASSPLPRGEKLFF. The CDR3 coding sequence is TGTGCCAGCAGTCCCCTCCCCCGGGGTGAAAAACTGTTTTTT.

This clone appeared a single time. The V and J genes are TRBV2 and TRBJ2-1; D unresolved. Germline V gene data show CDR1 as SNHLY and CDR2 as FYNNEI. CDR3 length: 15 residues. Deletions cut 11 bases from V and 4 bases from J, with 21 bases between. The CDR3 DNA reads as TGTGCCCCCCGCCGAGAACCCACCTTTTACAATGAGCAGTTCTTC. Its protein product is CAPRREPTFYNEQFF.

J is TRBJ1-4 and V is TRBV30; possibly TRBD1 for D (5 bases). V gave up 3 bases and J gave up 3 bases, with 11 bases separating them. The CDR3 loop spans 14 amino acids. Germline V lookup: CDR1 GTSNPN, CDR2 SVGIG (reference sequence). The CDR3 sequence is CAWSRQSSNEKLFF. CDR3 in DNA: TGTGCCTGGAGCAGACAGTCCTCTAATGAAAAACTGTTTTTT.

The chain combines TRBV7-2 with TRBJ1-3, with D possibly TRBD1 on 5 matching bases. V lost 4 bases and J lost 1, with 11 bases in between. The CDR3 spans 15 residues. CDR1 and CDR2 from the germline V gene are SGHTA and FQGNSA. The CDR3 DNA sequence: TGTGCCAGCAGCTATAGTGGGGCTTCTGGAAACACCATATATTTT. It encodes CASSYSGASGNTIYF.

V usage is TRBV28 and J usage is TRBJ1-6; no clear D gene. Trimming shortened V by 7 bases and J by 8 bases, and 15 bases separated the two germline ends. The germline CDR1 and CDR2 sequences are MDHEN and SYDVKM. The CDR3 loop spans 14 amino acids. The DNA of the CDR3 is TGTGCCAGCAATTCCCCACAGCGGCATTCACCCCTCCACTTT. Its protein is CASNSPQRHSPLHF.

This chain connects TRBV11-2 to TRBJ2-5, with 7 bases lining up with TRBD2. The V gene's germline CDR1 is SGHAT and CDR2 FQNNGV. This CDR3 comprises 15 residues. With 5 bases clipped from V and 5 bases from J, the junction kept 11 bases outside the gene matches. CDR3 loop: CASSPGTTAEETQYF. The CDR3, as DNA: TGTGCCAGCAGCCCGGGGACTACCGCCGAGGAGACCCAGTACTTC.

The chain uses TRBV5-6 and TRBJ2-3, with D tentatively TRBD2 (6 bases). The germline V and J ends were trimmed by 6 bases and 1 base, with 21 bases remaining between them. The CDR3 is 17 amino acids. CDR1 and CDR2 from the germline V gene are SGHDT and YYEEEE. The CDR3 DNA follows: TGTGCCAGCACCATCGGTGGCTGGGGAGGCGGCACAGATACGCAGTATTTT. Translation: CASTIGGWGGGTDTQYF.

V is TRBV2 and J is TRBJ1-1; D uncertain. CDR1 is SNHLY, CDR2 FYNNEI, per germline. The V end was cut by 0 bases, the J end by 6 bases, with 5 bases between. The CDR3 is 12 amino acids. CDR3 DNA sequence: TGTGCCAGCAGTGAAGCCCTAGCTGAAGCTTTCTTT. It yields the protein CASSEALAEAFF.

The rearrangement links TRBV4-2 to TRBJ2-3; 9 nucleotides align to TRBD2. The V segment lost 0 bases and the J segment 4 bases; nucleotides outside the gene matches: 11. Germline V gives CDR1 LGHNA, CDR2 YNFKEQ. The CDR3 is made up of 18 amino acids. The CDR3 region has the DNA TGTGCCAGCAGCCAAGATCAGCAGCGGGGGGCACCCTCAGATACGCAGTATTTT. The encoded protein is CASSQDQQRGAPSDTQYF.

This chain joins TRBV5-6 and TRBJ2-1; TRBD2 is a possible D gene (6 bases). The length of the CDR3 is 16 residues. Germline loops: CDR1 SGHDT, CDR2 YYEEEE. Trimming took 4 bases from V and 7 from J, leaving 21 bases between them. The CDR3 sequence: CASSPPGPTGGNEQFF. Here the CDR3 DNA reads TGTGCCAGCAGCCCCCCGGGACCCACTGGAGGGAATGAGCAGTTCTTC.

This chain uses TRBV30 with TRBJ2-7; D perhaps matches TRBD2 (5 bases). Germline assignment: CDR1 GTSNPN and CDR2 SVGIG (reference sequence). Trimming removed 0 bases from V and 6 bases from J, with 21 bases in between. The CDR3 consists of 16 residues. This CDR3 reads CAWSVGASRNLGEQYF. CDR3 in DNA: TGTGCCTGGAGTGTTGGAGCTAGCCGAAATTTAGGCGAGCAGTACTTC. Based on the CDR3 plus reference TRBV30 and TRBJ2-7, the full variable domain is SQTIHQWPATLVQPVGSPLSLECTVEGTSNPNLYWYRQAAGRGLQLLFYSVGIGQISSEVPQNLSASRPQDRQFILSSKKLLLSDSGFYLCAWSVGASRNLGEQYFGPGTRLTVT.

In DNA form, the CDR3 reads TGTGCCAGCAGCCAGGGGGGTGGCGGAGGCTACACCTTC. It specifies CASSQGGGGGYTF. The rearrangement uses TRBV7-3 and TRBJ1-2, with TRBD1 identical over 7 bases. The CDR3 consists of 13 residues. The trim removed 5 bases at V and 8 bases at J, leaving 8 bases unmatched. Germline values: CDR1 SGHTA, CDR2 FQGTGA. The full variable domain, rest sourced from reference TRBV7-3 and TRBJ1-2, is GAGVSQTPSNKVTEKGKYVELRCDPISGHTALYWYRQSLGQGPEFLIYFQGTGAADDSGLPNDRFFAVRPEGSVSTLKIQRTERGDSAVYLCASSQGGGGGYTFGSGTRLTVV.

This chain connects TRBV25-1 to TRBJ2-7; 10 bases line up with TRBD1. Germline trimming cut 4 bases from V and 4 bases from J; bases unmatched to any gene: 7. CDR1 is MGHDK and CDR2 is SYGVNS in the germline V gene. CDR3 length: 15 residues. CDR3 DNA: TGTGCCAGCAGTGCCCCGGGACAGGGGTATTACGAGCAGTACTTC. Translation: CASSAPGQGYYEQYF.